This T cell receptor (beta chain) comes out of a study of CD8+ T cells in alopecia areata. Study-wide results and limits: Patients shared TCRs less clearly than mice did, possibly owing to HLA.

This clone was seen a few times. Its antigen is not known. Sequencing used cDNA as its template, made by extracting RNA and reverse transcribing it. The table came from immunoSEQ multiplex PCR; TCRdb's copy has only in-frame clones and leaves some out. Among a few hundred thousand clones listed, about 56% were seen once. The TCR originated in a human donor in good health. What was sequenced was CD8+ T cells sorted from blood.

This chain's CDR3 is CASTDSVGYTF. The CDR3 DNA sequence: TGTGCCAGCACCGATTCGGTTGGCTACACCTTC. The chain links TRBV6-5 to TRBJ1-2; no clear D gene. The CDR3 runs 11 residues. Germline-derived CDR1 and CDR2 are MNHEY and SVGAGI. V shed 7 bases and J shed 7 bases, with 10 bases lying between them.